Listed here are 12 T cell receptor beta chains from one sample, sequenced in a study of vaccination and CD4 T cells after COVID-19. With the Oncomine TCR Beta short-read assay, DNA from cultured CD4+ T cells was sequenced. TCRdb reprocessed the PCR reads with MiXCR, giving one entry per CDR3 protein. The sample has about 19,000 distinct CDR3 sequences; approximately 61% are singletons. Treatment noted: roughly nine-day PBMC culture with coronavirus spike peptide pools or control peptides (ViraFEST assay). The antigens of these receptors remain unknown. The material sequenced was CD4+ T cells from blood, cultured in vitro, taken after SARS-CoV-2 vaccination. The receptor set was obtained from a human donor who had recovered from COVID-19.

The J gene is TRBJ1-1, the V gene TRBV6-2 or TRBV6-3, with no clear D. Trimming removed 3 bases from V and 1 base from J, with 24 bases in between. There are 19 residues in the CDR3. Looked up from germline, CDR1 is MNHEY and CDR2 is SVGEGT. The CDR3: CASSYLSGSGRYPNTEAFF. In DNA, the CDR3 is TGTGCCAGCAGTTATTTAAGTGGATCCGGCCGATACCCGAACACTGAAGCTTTCTTT.

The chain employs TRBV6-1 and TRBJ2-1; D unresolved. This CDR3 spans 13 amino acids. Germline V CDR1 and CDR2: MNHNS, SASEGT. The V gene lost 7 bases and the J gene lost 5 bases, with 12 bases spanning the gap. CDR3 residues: CASISPGNNEQFF. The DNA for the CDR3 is TGTGCCAGCATCTCCCCCGGCAACAATGAGCAGTTCTTC.

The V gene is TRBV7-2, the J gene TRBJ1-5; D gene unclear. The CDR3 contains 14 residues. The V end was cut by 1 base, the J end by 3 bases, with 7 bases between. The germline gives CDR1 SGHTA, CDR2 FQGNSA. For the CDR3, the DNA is TGTGCCAGCAGCTTAGGGACGGCCAATCAGCCCCAGCATTTT. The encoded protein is CASSLGTANQPQHF.

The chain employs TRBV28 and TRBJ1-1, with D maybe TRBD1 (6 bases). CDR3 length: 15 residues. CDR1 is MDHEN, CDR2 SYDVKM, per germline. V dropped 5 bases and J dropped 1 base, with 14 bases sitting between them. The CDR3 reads CASSPRRGANTEAFF. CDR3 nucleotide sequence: TGTGCCAGCAGTCCCCGTCGGGGGGCGAACACTGAAGCTTTCTTT.

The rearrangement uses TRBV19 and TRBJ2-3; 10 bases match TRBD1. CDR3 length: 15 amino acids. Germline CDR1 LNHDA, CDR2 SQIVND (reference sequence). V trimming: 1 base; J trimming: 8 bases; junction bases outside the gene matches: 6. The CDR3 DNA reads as TGTGCCAGTAGTATAGGAGGACAGGGGGTTGGTACGCAGTATTTT. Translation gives CASSIGGQGVGTQYF.

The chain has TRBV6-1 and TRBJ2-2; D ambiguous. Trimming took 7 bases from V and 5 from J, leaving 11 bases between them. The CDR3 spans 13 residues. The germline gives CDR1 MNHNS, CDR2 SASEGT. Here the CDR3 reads CASNGRPTGELFF. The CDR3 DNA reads TGTGCCAGCAACGGCAGGCCTACCGGGGAGCTGTTTTTT.

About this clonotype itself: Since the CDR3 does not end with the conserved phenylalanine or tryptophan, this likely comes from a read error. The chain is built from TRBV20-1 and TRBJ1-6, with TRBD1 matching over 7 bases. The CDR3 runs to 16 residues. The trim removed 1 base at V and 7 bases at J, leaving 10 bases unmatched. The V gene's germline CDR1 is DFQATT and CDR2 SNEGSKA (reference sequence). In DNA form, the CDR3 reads TGCAGTGCTAGAGGGTGGACAGGCACAATCAATTCACCCCTCCACATT. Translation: CSARGWTGTINSPLHI.

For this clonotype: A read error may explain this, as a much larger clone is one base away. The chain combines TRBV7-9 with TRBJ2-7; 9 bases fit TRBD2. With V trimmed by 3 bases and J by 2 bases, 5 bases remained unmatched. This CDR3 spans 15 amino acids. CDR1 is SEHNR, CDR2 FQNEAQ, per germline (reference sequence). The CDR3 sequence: CASSLWRGGTYEQYF. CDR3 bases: TGTGCCAGCAGCTTGTGGCGGGGGGGTACCTACGAGCAGTACTTC.

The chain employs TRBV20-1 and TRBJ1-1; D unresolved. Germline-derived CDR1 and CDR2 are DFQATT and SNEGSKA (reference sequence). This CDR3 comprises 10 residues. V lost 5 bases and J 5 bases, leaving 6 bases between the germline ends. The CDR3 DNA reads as TGCAGTGCTGGGCGAACTGAAGCTTTCTTT. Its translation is CSAGRTEAFF.

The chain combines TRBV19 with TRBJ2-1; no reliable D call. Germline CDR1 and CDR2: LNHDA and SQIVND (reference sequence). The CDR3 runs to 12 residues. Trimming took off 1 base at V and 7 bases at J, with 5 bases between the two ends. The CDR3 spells CASSIVGNEQFF. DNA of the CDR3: TGTGCCAGTAGTATAGTGGGGAATGAGCAGTTCTTC.

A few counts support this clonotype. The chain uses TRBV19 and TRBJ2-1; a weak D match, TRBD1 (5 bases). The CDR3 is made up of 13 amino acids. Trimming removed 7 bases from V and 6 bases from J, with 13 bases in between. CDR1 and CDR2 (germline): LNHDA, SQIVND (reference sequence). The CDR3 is CASKGKGLNEQFF. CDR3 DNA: TGTGCCAGTAAGGGGAAGGGGCTCAATGAGCAGTTCTTC.

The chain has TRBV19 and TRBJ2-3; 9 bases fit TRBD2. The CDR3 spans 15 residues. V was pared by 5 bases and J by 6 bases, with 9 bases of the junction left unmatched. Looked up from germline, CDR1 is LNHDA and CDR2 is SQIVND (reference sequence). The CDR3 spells CASSPGGSGSDTQYF. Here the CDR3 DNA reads TGTGCCAGTAGTCCCGGGGGTAGCGGGAGCGATACGCAGTATTTT. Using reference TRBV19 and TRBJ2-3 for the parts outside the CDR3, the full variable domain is DGGITQSPKYLFRKEGQNVTLSCEQNLNHDAMYWYRQDPGQGLRLIYYSQIVNDFQKGDIAEGYSVSREKKESFPLTVTSAQKNPTAFYLCASSPGGSGSDTQYFGPGTRLTVL.